These 16 T cell receptor beta chains came from one sample sequenced in a study of B cell selection in AIRE deficiency. Profiled with immunoSEQ multiplex PCR; TCRdb holds only in-frame clones, not every one. The sample lists tens of thousands of clones, 90% to 96% seen once, with approximately 0.2% in the top ten. Sorting defined conventional CD4 T cells as CD4+CD127+. Sequenced: CD4+CD127+ conventional T cells sorted from PBMCs. These TCRs come from a human donor in good health.

This rearrangement joins TRBV27 to TRBJ1-6, with a possible D match to TRBD1 (5 bases). The CDR3 is 16 amino acids. CDR1 is MNHEY, CDR2 SMNVEV, per germline (reference sequence). Trimming left V 5 bases short and J 7 bases short, with 18 bases between. The CDR3 coding sequence is TGTGCCAGCAGTATCAGGGTTCGGCGCGAAAATTCACCCCTCCACTTT. Encoded protein: CASSIRVRRENSPLHF.

This chain links TRBV21-1 with TRBJ2-5; the D segment call TRBD1 is taken from the table without a DNA check. TRBV21-1 represents a pseudogene. The CDR3 extends over 16 amino acids. In nucleotides, the CDR3 is TGTGCCAGCAGCCACCCAAGACAGGGGAGCTGGGAGACCCAGTACTTC. Translation: CASSHPRQGSWETQYF.

This clone was seen just once. J is TRBJ2-1 and V is TRBV9, with 8 bases that match TRBD2. This CDR3 spans 15 amino acids. Germline lookup yields CDR1 SGDLS and CDR2 YYNGEE. With 4 bases clipped from V and 8 bases from J, the junction kept 11 bases outside the gene matches. This CDR3 reads CASSRSGTRSYEQFF. Written as DNA, the CDR3 is TGTGCCAGCAGCCGTTCCGGGACTAGGTCCTATGAGCAGTTCTTC. Variable domain in full (rest from reference TRBV9 and TRBJ2-1): DSGVTQTPKHLITATGQRVTLRCSPRSGDLSVYWYQQSLDQGLQFLIQYYNGEERAKGNILERFSAQQFPDLHSELNLSSLELGDSALYFCASSRSGTRSYEQFFGPGTRLTVL.

The gene calls are TRBV7-6 and TRBJ1-6; 7 bases line up with TRBD1. Germline CDR1 and CDR2: SGHVS and FNYEAQ. This CDR3 region has 16 residues. V lost 0 bases, J lost 8 bases, and 7 bases stayed unmatched. The CDR3 bases are TGTGCCAGCAGCTTAGCGTCAGGCAGGGGGTATTCACCCCTCCACTTT. It is translated as CASSLASGRGYSPLHF.

This chain uses TRBV5-1 with TRBJ2-3; D remains unclear. The V end was cut by 1 base, the J end by 0 bases, with 21 bases between. CDR1 SGHRS and CDR2 YFSETQ come from the germline V gene. The CDR3 loop spans 19 amino acids. The CDR3 nucleotides read TGCGCCAGCAGCTTGTTCCTTTCCGACATAGGGCCTAGCACAGATACGCAGTATTTT. Amino acids: CASSLFLSDIGPSTDTQYF.

The chain links TRBV28 to TRBJ1-2; D ambiguous. This CDR3 spans 15 amino acids. Trimming removed 3 bases at V and 3 bases at J, with 14 bases between. Germline lookup yields CDR1 MDHEN and CDR2 SYDVKM. This chain's CDR3 is CASSLNPRTDYGYTF. The CDR3 bases are TGTGCCAGCAGTTTGAACCCCCGCACGGACTATGGCTACACCTTC.

The chain employs TRBV2 and TRBJ1-1; D gene unclear. The CDR3 loop spans 15 amino acids. Trimming stripped 5 bases from V and 0 bases from J, with 13 bases between. Per the germline V gene, CDR1 is SNHLY and CDR2 is FYNNEI. The CDR3 here is CASSSERSLNTEAFF. The CDR3 bases are TGTGCCAGCAGTTCGGAGCGATCACTGAACACTGAAGCTTTCTTT.

This sequence joins TRBV5-1 and TRBJ1-5; D ambiguous. V lost 0 bases and J lost 7, with 11 bases in between. The CDR3 extends over 14 amino acids. Germline CDR1 SGHRS, CDR2 YFSETQ. CDR3 bases: TGCGCCAGCAGCTTGGAATGGGGTCGCCAGCCCCAGCATTTT. It yields the protein CASSLEWGRQPQHF. Drawing the rest from reference TRBV5-1 and TRBJ1-5, the complete variable domain is KAGVTQTPRYLIKTRGQQVTLSCSPISGHRSVSWYQQTPGQGLQFLFEYFSETQRNKGNFPGRFSGRQFSNSRSEMNVSTLELGDSALYLCASSLEWGRQPQHFGDGTRLSIL.

CDR3 in amino acids: CASSILAGNYGYTF. The CDR3 coding sequence is TGTGCCAGTAGTATCCTAGCAGGGAACTATGGCTACACCTTC. The rearrangement uses TRBV19 and TRBJ1-2; TRBD1 is a possible D gene (5 bases). Per germline, CDR1 LNHDA and CDR2 SQIVND (reference sequence). V shed 3 bases and J shed 2 bases, with 10 bases lying between them. This CDR3 region has 14 residues.

The chain links TRBV2 to TRBJ2-2, with D maybe TRBD2 (5 bases). Trimming cost V 5 bases and J 2 bases, with 15 bases left between them. The germline CDR1 and CDR2 sequences are SNHLY and FYNNEI. The CDR3 spans 16 residues. Written as DNA, the CDR3 is TGTGCCAGCAGTCTCGCGGCTAGCTCAAACACCGGGGAGCTGTTTTTT. Its protein is CASSLAASSNTGELFF.

V is TRBV19 and J is TRBJ2-3; D gene ambiguous. The germline CDR1 and CDR2 sequences are LNHDA and SQIVND (reference sequence). The CDR3 loop spans 14 amino acids. V lost 8 bases and J 4 bases, leaving 16 bases between the germline ends. The CDR3 DNA reads TGTGCCAGTCAAGGACGGACCTCCGCAGATACGCAGTATTTT. This encodes CASQGRTSADTQYF.

On this clone: This CDR3 is also generated by other DNA sequences in the sample. The V and J genes are TRBV5-5 and TRBJ2-7, with no clear D. Trimming removed 0 bases at V and 4 bases at J, with 5 bases between. This CDR3 has 12 amino acids. From germline, CDR1 is SGHKS and CDR2 YYEKEE (reference sequence). CDR3 sequence (DNA): TGTGCCAGCAGCTTGGTGGGGTACGAGCAGTACTTC. Encoded protein: CASSLVGYEQYF.

The chain employs TRBV5-4 and TRBJ1-2, with D possibly matching TRBD1 (6 bases). Looked up from germline, CDR1 is SGHNT and CDR2 is YYREEE (reference sequence). Trimming took off 5 bases at V and 2 bases at J, with 10 bases between the two ends. This CDR3 region has 13 residues. The CDR3 sequence: CASSRTDNYGYTF. CDR3 DNA: TGTGCCAGCAGTCGGACAGACAACTATGGCTACACCTTC. Full variable domain (outside the CDR3, taken from reference TRBV5-4 and TRBJ1-2): ETGVTQSPTHLIKTRGQQVTLRCSSQSGHNTVSWYQQALGQGPQFIFQYYREEENGRGNFPPRFSGLQFPNYSSELNVNALELDDSALYLCASSRTDNYGYTFGSGTRLTVV.

The rearrangement joins TRBV19 to TRBJ2-6, with D uncertain. Trimming cost V 3 bases and J 0 bases, with 3 bases left between them. Germline CDR1 reads LNHDA; CDR2 reads SQIVND (reference sequence). This CDR3 is built from 14 residues. Written as DNA, the CDR3 is TGTGCCAGTAGTATGATCTCTGGGGCCAACGTCCTGACTTTC. Its protein is CASSMISGANVLTF.

The chain joins TRBV6-1 to TRBJ2-7, with 9 bases that match TRBD1. The length of the CDR3 is 12 residues. V was clipped by 4 bases and J by 12 bases; unmatched bases: 7. From germline, CDR1 is MNHNS and CDR2 SASEGT. CDR3 residues: CASSVGDRARYF. DNA for the CDR3: TGTGCCAGCAGTGTCGGGGACAGGGCACGGTACTTC.

The chain couples TRBV7-6 to TRBJ1-2; D is unclear. With 1 base removed from V and 1 base from J, the gap between germline ends came to 10 bases. The CDR3 covers 15 residues. Germline CDR1 reads SGHVS; CDR2 reads FNYEAQ. CDR3 coding DNA: TGTGCCAGCAGCTTAGGTCCAGCCTATAACTATGGCTACACCTTC. Translating gives CASSLGPAYNYGYTF.